This T cell receptor (beta chain) was recorded in a study of monozygotic twins with inflammatory bowel disease. Blood was drawn at under 3 ml per donor. On this clonotype: The target antigen is unknown.

The CDR3 is 16 residues long. Germline V gives CDR1 SNHLY, CDR2 FYNNEI. Using TCRalpha and TCRbeta cDNA, the researchers carried out two nested PCRs that lasted roughly 16 and 10 cycles. TCRdb reanalyzed the 5' RACE reads, giving one entry per CDR3 protein sequence and no DNA. The listing records under 200,000 distinct CDR3 sequences. Findings of the study overall: Repertoire similarity did not differ between concordant and discordant twins, perhaps due to limited power. Using the inverse Simpson index, IBD patients had lower TCRbeta diversity than healthy co-twins.

The TCR sequence derives from a human donor with ulcerative colitis or Crohn's disease, or a healthy co-twin of an affected twin (not recorded which). Sequenced material: blood. The chain combines TRBV2 with TRBJ1-4; TCRdb lists TRBD1, though no DNA is available to test this call. CDR3 region: CASSEQMRGTNEKLFF. Looking up the rest from reference TRBV2 and TRBJ1-4 gives the full variable domain: EPEVTQTPSHQVTQMGQEVILRCVPISNHLYFYWYRQILGQKVEFLVSFYNNEISEKSEIFDDQFSVERPDGSNFTLKIRSTKLEDSAMYFCASSEQMRGTNEKLFFGSGTQLSVL.